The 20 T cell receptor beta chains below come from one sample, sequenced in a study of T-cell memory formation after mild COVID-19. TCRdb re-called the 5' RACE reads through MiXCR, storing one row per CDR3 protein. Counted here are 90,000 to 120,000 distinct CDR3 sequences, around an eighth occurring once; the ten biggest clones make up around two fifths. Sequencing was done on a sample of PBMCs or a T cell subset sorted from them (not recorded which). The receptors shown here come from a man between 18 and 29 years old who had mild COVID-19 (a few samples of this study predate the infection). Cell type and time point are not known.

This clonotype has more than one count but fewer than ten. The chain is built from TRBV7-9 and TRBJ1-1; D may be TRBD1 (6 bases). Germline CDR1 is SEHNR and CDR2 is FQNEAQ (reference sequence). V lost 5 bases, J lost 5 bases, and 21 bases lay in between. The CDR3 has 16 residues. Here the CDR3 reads CASSQRLQGRGTEAFF. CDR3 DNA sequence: TGTGCCAGCAGCCAACGCTTACAGGGTAGAGGGACTGAAGCTTTCTTT.

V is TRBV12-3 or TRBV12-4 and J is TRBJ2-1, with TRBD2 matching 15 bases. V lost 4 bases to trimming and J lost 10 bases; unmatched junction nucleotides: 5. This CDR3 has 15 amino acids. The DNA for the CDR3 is TGTGCCAGCAGTTCATGGACTAGCGGGGGGGGCGAGCAGTTCTTC. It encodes CASSSWTSGGGEQFF.

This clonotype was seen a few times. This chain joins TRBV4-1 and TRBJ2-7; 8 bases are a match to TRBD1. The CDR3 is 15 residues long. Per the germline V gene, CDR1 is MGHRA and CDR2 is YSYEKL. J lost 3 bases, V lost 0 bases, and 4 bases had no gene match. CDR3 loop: CASSQDSGGFYEQYF. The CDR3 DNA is TGCGCCAGCAGCCAAGATTCAGGGGGCTTCTACGAGCAGTACTTC.

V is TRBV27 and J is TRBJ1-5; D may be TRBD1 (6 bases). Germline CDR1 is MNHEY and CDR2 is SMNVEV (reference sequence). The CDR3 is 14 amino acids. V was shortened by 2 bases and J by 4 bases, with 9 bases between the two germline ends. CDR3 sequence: CASSLLGGNQPQHF. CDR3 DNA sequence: TGTGCCAGCAGTTTACTAGGGGGAAATCAGCCCCAGCATTTT.

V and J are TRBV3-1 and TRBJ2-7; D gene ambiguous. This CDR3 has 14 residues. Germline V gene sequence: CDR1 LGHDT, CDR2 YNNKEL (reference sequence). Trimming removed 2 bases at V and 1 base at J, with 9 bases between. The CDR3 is CASSQLKRSYEQYF. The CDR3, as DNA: TGTGCCAGCAGCCAACTGAAGCGATCCTACGAGCAGTACTTC.

CDR3 in amino acids: CASSAGMNTEAFF. The CDR3 region has the DNA TGTGCCAGCAGTGCAGGGATGAACACTGAAGCTTTCTTT. The V call is TRBV25-1, the J call TRBJ1-1, with TRBD1 as a possible D gene (5 bases). V lost 4 bases, J lost 0 bases, and 6 bases lay in between. Looked up from germline, CDR1 is MGHDK and CDR2 is SYGVNS. The CDR3 has 13 amino acids.

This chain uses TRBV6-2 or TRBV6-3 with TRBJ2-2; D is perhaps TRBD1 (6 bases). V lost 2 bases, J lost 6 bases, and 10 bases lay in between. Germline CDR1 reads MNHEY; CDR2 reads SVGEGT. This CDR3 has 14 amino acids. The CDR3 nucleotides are TGTGCCAGCAGTTACAGCTCAGGGGCCGGGGAGCTGTTTTTT. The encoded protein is CASSYSSGAGELFF.

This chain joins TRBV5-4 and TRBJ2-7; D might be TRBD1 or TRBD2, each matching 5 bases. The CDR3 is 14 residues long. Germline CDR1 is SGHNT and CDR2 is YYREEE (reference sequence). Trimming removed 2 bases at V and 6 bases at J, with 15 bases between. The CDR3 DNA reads TGTGCCAGCAGCTTTGGGCCAGGGAGTGGCGAGCAGTACGTC. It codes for CASSFGPGSGEQYV.

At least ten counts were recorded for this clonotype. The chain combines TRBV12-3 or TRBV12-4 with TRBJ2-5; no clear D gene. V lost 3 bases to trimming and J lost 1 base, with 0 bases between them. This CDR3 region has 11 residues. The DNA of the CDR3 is TGTGCCAGCAGTTTCCAAGAGACCCAGTACTTC. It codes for CASSFQETQYF.

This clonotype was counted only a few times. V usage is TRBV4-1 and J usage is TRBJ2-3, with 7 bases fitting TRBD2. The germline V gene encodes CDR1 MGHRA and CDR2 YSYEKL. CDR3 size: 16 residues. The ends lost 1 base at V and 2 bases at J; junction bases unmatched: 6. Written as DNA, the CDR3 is TGCGCCAGCAGCCAAGGACCTAGCGGTATCACAGATACGCAGTATTTT. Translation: CASSQGPSGITDTQYF.

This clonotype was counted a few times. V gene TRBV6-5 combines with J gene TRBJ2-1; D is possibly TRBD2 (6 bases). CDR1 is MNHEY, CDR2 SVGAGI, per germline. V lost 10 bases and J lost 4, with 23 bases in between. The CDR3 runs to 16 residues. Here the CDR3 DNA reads TGTGCCAACCCAAGTTCGGCGGGGCAGGTATACAATGAGCAGTTCTTC. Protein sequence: CANPSSAGQVYNEQFF.

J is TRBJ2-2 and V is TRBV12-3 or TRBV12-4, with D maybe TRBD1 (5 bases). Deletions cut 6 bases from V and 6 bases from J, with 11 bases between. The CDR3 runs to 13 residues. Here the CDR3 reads CASSQTVPGELFF. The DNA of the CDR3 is TGTGCCAGCAGCCAGACAGTTCCCGGGGAGCTGTTTTTT.

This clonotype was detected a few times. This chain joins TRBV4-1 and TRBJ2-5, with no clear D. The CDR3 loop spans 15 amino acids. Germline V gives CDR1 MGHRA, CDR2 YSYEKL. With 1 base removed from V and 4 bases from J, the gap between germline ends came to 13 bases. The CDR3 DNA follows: TGCGCCAGCAGCCAAGGAACTCGGTCTAGAGAGACCCAGTACTTC. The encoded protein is CASSQGTRSRETQYF.

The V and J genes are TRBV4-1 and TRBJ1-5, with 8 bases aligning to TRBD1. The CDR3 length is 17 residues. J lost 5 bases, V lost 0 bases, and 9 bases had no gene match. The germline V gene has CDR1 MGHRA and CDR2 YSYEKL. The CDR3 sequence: CASSQDWGRGPDQPQHF. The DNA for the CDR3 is TGCGCCAGCAGCCAAGATTGGGGCAGGGGGCCGGATCAGCCCCAGCATTTT.

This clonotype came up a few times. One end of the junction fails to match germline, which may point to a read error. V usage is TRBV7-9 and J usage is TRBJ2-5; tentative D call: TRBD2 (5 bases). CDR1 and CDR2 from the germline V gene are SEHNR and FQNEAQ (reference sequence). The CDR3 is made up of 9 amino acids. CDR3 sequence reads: CASRPGWHF. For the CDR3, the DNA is TGTGCCAGCAGACCGGGGTGGCACTTC.

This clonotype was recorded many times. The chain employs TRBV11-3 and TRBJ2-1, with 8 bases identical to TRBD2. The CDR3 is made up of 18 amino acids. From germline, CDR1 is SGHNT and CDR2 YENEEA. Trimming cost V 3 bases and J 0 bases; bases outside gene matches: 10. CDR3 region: CASSLGLAGYSSYNEQFF. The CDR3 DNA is TGTGCCAGCAGCTTGGGTCTAGCGGGTTATAGCTCCTACAATGAGCAGTTCTTC.

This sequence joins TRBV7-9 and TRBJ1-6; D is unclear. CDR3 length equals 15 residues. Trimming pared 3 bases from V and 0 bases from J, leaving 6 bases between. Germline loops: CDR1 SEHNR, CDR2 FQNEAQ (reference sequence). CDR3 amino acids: CASSFAGSYNSPLHF. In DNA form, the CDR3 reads TGTGCCAGCAGCTTCGCAGGCTCCTATAATTCACCCCTCCACTTT.

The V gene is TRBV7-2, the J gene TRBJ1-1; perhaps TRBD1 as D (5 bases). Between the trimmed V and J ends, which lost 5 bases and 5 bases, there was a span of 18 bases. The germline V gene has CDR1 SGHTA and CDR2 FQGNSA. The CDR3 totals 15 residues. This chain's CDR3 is CASSPRQFGGTEAFF. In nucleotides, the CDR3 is TGTGCCAGCAGCCCTCGCCAGTTTGGGGGTACTGAAGCTTTCTTT.

Here the CDR3 reads CASSLDREELFF. DNA for the CDR3: TGTGCCAGCAGCTTGGACAGGGAGGAACTGTTTTTT. The J gene is TRBJ1-4, the V gene TRBV7-9; TRBD1 matches 8 bases. This CDR3 is built from 12 residues. Germline-derived CDR1 and CDR2 are SEHNR and FQNEAQ (reference sequence). The junction had 3 bases not matched to a gene; V was cut back by 3 bases and J by 12 bases.

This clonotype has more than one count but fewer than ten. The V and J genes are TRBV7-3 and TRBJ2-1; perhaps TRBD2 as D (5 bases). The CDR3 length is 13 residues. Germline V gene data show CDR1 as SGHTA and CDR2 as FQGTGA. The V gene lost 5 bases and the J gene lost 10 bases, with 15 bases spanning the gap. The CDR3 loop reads CASSPSQAEEQFF. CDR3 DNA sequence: TGTGCCAGCAGCCCCTCACAAGCGGAAGAGCAGTTCTTC.